The next 15 T cell receptor beta chains were all read from a single sample in a study of vaccination effects on CD4 cells after COVID-19. Assay: immunoSEQ multiplex PCR; the TCRdb copy retains only in-frame clones and omits some. The sample consists of almost 70,000 clones, around 70% of them appearing once. Viral peptide pool expansion of antigen-specific CD4+ T cells preceded sequencing in the ViraFEST assay. The culture ran for 10 days, and then CD4+ T cells were isolated. Participants got two doses of BNT162b2 or mRNA-1273 vaccine. These receptors are not linked to any known antigen. Material: CD4+ T cells from PBMCs cultured with HCoV-229E spike peptides, obtained after COVID-19 vaccination. The receptor set was obtained from a human donor who received a COVID-19 vaccine.

This chain uses TRBV5-1 with TRBJ2-1; 9 bases match TRBD1. Germline CDR1 SGHRS, CDR2 YFSETQ. The CDR3 sequence is 15 residues long. The V and J ends lost 2 bases and 4 bases, in that order; junction bases with no gene match: 4. The CDR3 bases are TGCGCCAGCAGCTTAGGGACAGGGCCGTACAATGAGCAGTTCTTC. Amino acid sequence: CASSLGTGPYNEQFF. The entire variable domain, with the rest obtained from reference TRBV5-1 and TRBJ2-1, is as follows: KAGVTQTPRYLIKTRGQQVTLSCSPISGHRSVSWYQQTPGQGLQFLFEYFSETQRNKGNFPGRFSGRQFSNSRSEMNVSTLELGDSALYLCASSLGTGPYNEQFFGPGTRLTVL.

The genes are TRBV25-1 and TRBJ2-4; the D gene is possibly TRBD2 (6 bases). The CDR3 contains 15 residues. V was trimmed by 1 base and J by 0 bases, leaving 7 bases between them. The germline gives CDR1 MGHDK, CDR2 SYGVNS. The CDR3: CASSESGVAKNIQYF. CDR3 nucleotides: TGTGCCAGCAGTGAATCGGGGGTAGCCAAAAACATTCAGTACTTC. Looking up the rest from reference TRBV25-1 and TRBJ2-4 gives the full variable domain: EADIYQTPRYLVIGTGKKITLECSQTMGHDKMYWYQQDPGMELHLIHYSYGVNSTEKGDLSSESTVSRIRTEHFPLTLESARPSHTSQYLCASSESGVAKNIQYFGAGTRLSVL.

V and J are TRBV5-1 and TRBJ2-5; no reliable D call. CDR1 SGHRS and CDR2 YFSETQ come from the germline V gene. The germline V and J ends were trimmed by 0 bases and 7 bases, with 4 bases remaining between them. The CDR3 extends over 11 amino acids. CDR3 sequence (DNA): TGCGCCAGCAGCTTGGAGGGGACCCAGTACTTC. It encodes CASSLEGTQYF.

This clone showed up just a few times. The J gene is TRBJ2-2, the V gene TRBV19; D gene unclear. Trimming stripped 6 bases from V and 5 bases from J, with 19 bases between. CDR1 is LNHDA, CDR2 SQIVND, per germline (reference sequence). The CDR3 length is 16 residues. CDR3 in amino acids: CASRLRGDPMTGELFF. The CDR3 region has the DNA TGTGCCAGTAGATTACGCGGCGATCCTATGACCGGGGAGCTGTTTTTT.

The chain carries TRBV6-4 and TRBJ1-1; no firm D call. Germline lookup yields CDR1 MRHNA and CDR2 SNTAGT. The V gene lost 8 bases and the J gene lost 1 base, with 14 bases spanning the gap. This CDR3 spans 14 amino acids. CDR3 protein: CASSAGLRNTEAFF. CDR3 nucleotides: TGTGCCAGCTCCGCGGGCCTCCGGAACACTGAAGCTTTCTTT.

This CDR3 reads CASSPSGGPNTQYF. CDR3 DNA: TGTGCCAGCAGCCCTAGCGGGGGCCCAAATACGCAGTATTTT. The chain links TRBV25-1 to TRBJ2-3, with 10 bases that match TRBD2. Germline loops: CDR1 MGHDK, CDR2 SYGVNS. J gave up 7 bases and V 6 bases, and 7 bases lay outside the gene matches. This CDR3 has 14 amino acids.

The chain is built from TRBV6-2 or TRBV6-3 and TRBJ1-5; 7 nucleotides line up with TRBD1. This CDR3 is built from 14 residues. Unmatched junction bases numbered 5, after V lost 6 bases and J lost 3 bases. CDR1 is MNHEY and CDR2 is SVGEGT in the germline V gene. CDR3 protein: CASSPTGLNQPQHF. CDR3 coding DNA: TGTGCCAGCAGCCCGACAGGGCTCAATCAGCCCCAGCATTTT.

This clone was seen just once. V gene TRBV5-8 combines with J gene TRBJ2-5; D is unclear. The length of the CDR3 is 14 residues. Germline V gene sequence: CDR1 SGHTS, CDR2 YDEGEE. Trimming removed 3 bases at V and 4 bases at J, with 13 bases between. CDR3 loop: CASSWESTSETQYF. Written as DNA, the CDR3 is TGTGCCAGCAGCTGGGAAAGCACCTCAGAGACCCAGTACTTC.

The rearrangement uses TRBV19 and TRBJ2-5; D is possibly TRBD1 or TRBD2 (5 bases each). The length of the CDR3 is 15 residues. Germline V gene data show CDR1 as LNHDA and CDR2 as SQIVND (reference sequence). Trimming removed 4 bases at V and 3 bases at J, with 15 bases between. CDR3 sequence reads: CASSRGSLEKETQYF. The CDR3 nucleotides are TGTGCCAGTAGTAGGGGGTCACTGGAAAAAGAGACCCAGTACTTC. The full variable domain, its missing parts supplied by reference TRBV19 and TRBJ2-5, is DGGITQSPKYLFRKEGQNVTLSCEQNLNHDAMYWYRQDPGQGLRLIYYSQIVNDFQKGDIAEGYSVSREKKESFPLTVTSAQKNPTAFYLCASSRGSLEKETQYFGPGTRLLVL.

This chain connects TRBV24-1 to TRBJ2-1; 7 bases map to TRBD1. The CDR3 consists of 15 residues. Germline-derived CDR1 and CDR2 are KGHDR and SFDVKD. With 3 bases clipped from V and 7 bases from J, the junction kept 8 bases outside the gene matches. The DNA for the CDR3 is TGTGCCACCAGTGATCCCCGACAGGGAGAGAATGAGCAGTTCTTC. Its translation is CATSDPRQGENEQFF.

The chain has TRBV10-1 and TRBJ2-1, with TRBD1 identical over 9 bases. Germline V gene data show CDR1 as WNHNN and CDR2 as SYGVQD (reference sequence). This CDR3 is built from 14 residues. The trim removed 8 bases at V and 2 bases at J, leaving 4 bases unmatched. The CDR3 DNA reads as TGCGCCAGCCGGGGGACAGGGCCCTACAATGAGCAGTTCTTC. Its protein is CASRGTGPYNEQFF.

The chain joins TRBV3-1 (or the pseudogene TRBV3-2) to TRBJ1-1; D is unclear. The ends were cut back, 6 bases at V and 1 base at J, with 6 bases in the middle. The CDR3 has 12 residues. Germline values: CDR1 LGHDT, CDR2 YNNKEL (reference sequence). CDR3 protein: CASRRTNTEAFF. CDR3 coding DNA: TGTGCCAGCAGGAGGACGAACACTGAAGCTTTCTTT.

The genes are TRBV28 and TRBJ2-3, with D perhaps TRBD1 (6 bases). The CDR3 runs 15 residues. With 7 bases removed from V and 10 bases from J, the gap between germline ends came to 24 bases. The germline CDR1 and CDR2 sequences are MDHEN and SYDVKM. Written as DNA, the CDR3 is TGTGCCAGCAAGTTTATGGATCCTAAGGGGGTTTCGCAGTATTTT. It is translated as CASKFMDPKGVSQYF.

V is TRBV19 and J is TRBJ1-6; the match to TRBD1 covers 7 bases. V lost 9 bases, J lost 9 bases, and 8 bases stayed unmatched. CDR1 LNHDA and CDR2 SQIVND come from the germline V gene (reference sequence). The CDR3 length is 13 residues. DNA for the CDR3: TGTGCCAGCTCCGGGACAGATATTTCACCCCTCCACTTT. It encodes CASSGTDISPLHF.

This chain links TRBV6-2 or TRBV6-3 with TRBJ1-5, with D uncertain. Trimming shortened V by 0 bases and J by 3 bases, and 15 bases separated the two germline ends. CDR3 length: 17 amino acids. Germline CDR1 reads MNHEY; CDR2 reads SVGEGT. CDR3 sequence: CASSYSPTSYANQPQHF. In DNA form, the CDR3 reads TGTGCCAGCAGTTACTCTCCGACCTCTTATGCCAATCAGCCCCAGCATTTT.